This T cell receptor (beta chain) emerged from a study of PD-L1 blockade in urothelial cancer. On the study more broadly: It was at 3 weeks (second dose) and 6 weeks after treatment start that blood was analyzed.

Spiking each PCR with synthetic TCR analog templates was performed. Assay used: immunoSEQ multiplex PCR; TCRdb lists only in-frame clones, some missing. The profile shows under 30,000 clones, around 88% of them singletons. Metastatic or locally advanced urothelial carcinoma was present in the patients. With 2 bases clipped from V and 6 bases from J, the junction kept 13 bases outside the gene matches. This CDR3 is built from 17 residues. The germline gives CDR1 MNHEY, CDR2 SMNVEV (reference sequence). The chain has TRBV27 and TRBJ1-2; TRBD1 matches at 9 bases. Specimen: PBMCs, collected around atezolizumab (anti-PD-L1) treatment. This receptor was taken from a man aged 45 to 65 with urothelial cancer. CDR3 nucleotides: TGTGCCAGCAGTTTAAGGCATCATGGGACAGGGAGCGATGGCTACACCTTC. Translating gives CASSLRHHGTGSDGYTF.